This TCR beta chain appears in the sequencing data of a study of post-analysis software for immune sequencing data. Whole-study context: Secondary progressive, relapsing-remitting and progressive-relapsing multiple sclerosis were among the included disease courses. Study findings and constraints: Elevated frequency relative to controls characterized roughly 5 TRBV segments in patients, TRBV5-6, TRBV5-1 and TRBV20-1 among them. Pronounced co-clustering by F measure was evident among identically batched samples. Among multiple sclerosis patients, normalized Chao1 diversity was significantly below that of controls.

Concerning this clonotype itself: As yet, its antigen is unknown.

TCR beta cDNA libraries had unique molecular identifiers. Some 500,000 cDNA molecules were recovered from an input of about 0.9 to 10 million T cells. TCRdb re-analysed the PCR reads in MiXCR, keeping a single row per CDR3 protein. The sample has roughly 540,000 distinct CDR3 sequences, 34% seen once. V dropped 5 bases and J dropped 3 bases, with 10 bases sitting between them. The CDR3 length is 14 residues. Material for sequencing was blood. This rearrangement joins TRBV12-3 or TRBV12-4 to TRBJ1-4; perhaps TRBD1 as D (5 bases). This sequence was found in a girl under 18 with multiple sclerosis. The CDR3 loop is CASSPGRPNEKLFF. CDR3 nucleotide sequence: TGTGCCAGCAGTCCAGGGAGGCCTAATGAAAAACTGTTTTTT.